Following are 21 T cell receptor beta chains from one sample sequenced in a study of identifying expanded T cells in peripheral blood. Repertoires were generated with immunoSEQ multiplex PCR, while TCRdb's copy carries only in-frame clones and drops some. This table has 50,000 to 65,000 clones, about 92% appearing once. Material for sequencing was blood. All receptors come from a person aged 18 to 75 in good health.

This chain joins TRBV6-1 and TRBJ1-1; D remains unclear. The CDR3 has 13 residues. Looked up from germline, CDR1 is MNHNS and CDR2 is SASEGT. V shed 7 bases and J shed 5 bases, with 14 bases lying between them. CDR3 protein: CASIPITQTEAFF. The CDR3 bases are TGTGCCAGCATTCCTATAACGCAGACTGAAGCTTTCTTT.

V usage is TRBV5-6 and J usage is TRBJ1-3; 8 bases fit TRBD1. Per germline, CDR1 SGHDT and CDR2 YYEEEE. The junction had 1 base not matched to a gene; V was cut back by 1 base and J by 4 bases. The CDR3 sequence is 14 residues long. CDR3 in DNA: TGTGCCAGCAGCTTGAGGACAGGGGGAAACACCATATATTTT. Translating gives CASSLRTGGNTIYF. The full variable domain, in which reference TRBV5-6 and TRBJ1-3 provide the parts outside the CDR3, is DAGVTQSPTHLIKTRGQQVTLRCSPKSGHDTVSWYQQALGQGPQFIFQYYEEEERQRGNFPDRFSGHQFPNYSSELNVNALLLGDSALYLCASSLRTGGNTIYFGEGSWLTVV.

This clone was recorded only once. The J gene is TRBJ2-2, the V gene TRBV5-4; 7 bases align to TRBD1. Germline-derived CDR1 and CDR2 are SGHNT and YYREEE (reference sequence). J gave up 7 bases and V 1 base, and 4 bases lay outside the gene matches. The CDR3 is made up of 14 amino acids. The CDR3 sequence is CASSLLGGDGELFF. The CDR3 nucleotides are TGTGCCAGCAGCTTGTTAGGGGGCGACGGGGAGCTGTTTTTT.

V is TRBV2 and J is TRBJ1-1, with TRBD1 as a possible D gene (5 bases). This CDR3 region has 13 residues. CDR1 and CDR2 from the germline V gene are SNHLY and FYNNEI. V lost 7 bases to trimming and J lost 2 bases, with 11 bases between them. The CDR3 spells CASTGRGNTEAFF. CDR3 DNA: TGTGCCAGCACGGGGAGGGGAAACACTGAAGCTTTCTTT.

The chain links TRBV5-1 to TRBJ2-5; possible D gene TRBD2, 5 bases. With 5 bases removed from V and 4 bases from J, the gap between germline ends came to 12 bases. Germline lookup yields CDR1 SGHRS and CDR2 YFSETQ. The CDR3 has 13 amino acids. CDR3 coding DNA: TGCGCCAGCAGGCTAGCAAGTCTAGAGACCCAGTACTTC. This codes for CASRLASLETQYF.

J is TRBJ1-3 and V is TRBV19; D gene uncertain. The V end lost 0 bases, the J end lost 0 bases, and 6 bases lay between the germline ends. CDR3 length: 15 amino acids. Germline assignment: CDR1 LNHDA and CDR2 SQIVND (reference sequence). For the CDR3, the DNA is TGTGCCAGTAGTATAGAGTTGAACTCTGGAAACACCATATATTTT. This codes for CASSIELNSGNTIYF.

The genes are TRBV7-8 and TRBJ1-5, with D hard to call. Trimming removed 3 bases from V and 4 bases from J, with 13 bases in between. CDR1 SGHVS and CDR2 FQNEAQ come from the germline V gene. This CDR3 comprises 15 residues. CDR3 nucleotides: TGTGCCAGCAGCTTGGGCTTCGGGCGAAATCAGCCCCAGCATTTT. Encoded protein: CASSLGFGRNQPQHF. Drawing the rest from reference TRBV7-8 and TRBJ1-5, the complete variable domain is GAGVSQSPRYKVAKRGQDVALRCDPISGHVSLFWYQQALGQGPEFLTYFQNEAQLDKSGLPSDRFFAERPEGSVSTLKIQRTQQEDSAVYLCASSLGFGRNQPQHFGDGTRLSIL.

The V and J genes are TRBV5-4 and TRBJ2-7; D is possibly TRBD1 (6 bases). The CDR3 is 15 residues long. Germline V gene data show CDR1 as SGHNT and CDR2 as YYREEE (reference sequence). V lost 3 bases, J lost 4 bases, and 17 bases lay in between. Here the CDR3 reads CASSSQKDRSYEQYF. CDR3 in DNA: TGTGCCAGCAGCTCCCAGAAAGACAGGTCTTACGAGCAGTACTTC.

This CDR3 reads CASKGGPGGPADYGYTF. CDR3 sequence (DNA): TGTGCCAGCAAGGGTGGCCCCGGGGGGCCGGCCGACTATGGCTACACCTTC. The rearrangement links TRBV28 to TRBJ1-2, with D possibly being TRBD1 (6 bases). Between the trimmed V and J ends, which lost 7 bases and 3 bases, there was a span of 24 bases. The V gene's germline CDR1 is MDHEN and CDR2 SYDVKM. This CDR3 is 17 amino acids long.

The chain uses TRBV11-2 and TRBJ2-7; TRBD1 is a possible D gene (6 bases). There are 14 residues in the CDR3. The ends were cut back, 0 bases at V and 4 bases at J, with 10 bases in the middle. CDR1 and CDR2 (germline): SGHAT, FQNNGV. The CDR3 loop is CASSLEGARYEQYF. Here the CDR3 DNA reads TGTGCCAGCAGCTTAGAGGGGGCTCGATACGAGCAGTACTTC.

The genes are TRBV2 and TRBJ2-1; D possibly corresponds to TRBD2 (6 bases). This CDR3 contains 13 residues. Germline V gene lookup returns CDR1 SNHLY and CDR2 FYNNEI. V was clipped by 9 bases and J by 6 bases, with 15 bases between them. The DNA of the CDR3 is TGTGCCAGGGAAAGGACCGGGGGCAATGAGCAGTTCTTC. Translation: CARERTGGNEQFF.

The rearrangement joins TRBV7-8 to TRBJ2-1, with D tentatively TRBD1 (6 bases). V was shortened by 2 bases and J by 5 bases, with 7 bases between the two germline ends. The germline V gene has CDR1 SGHVS and CDR2 FQNEAQ. CDR3 length equals 13 residues. The CDR3: CASSLQGNNEQFF. Written as DNA, the CDR3 is TGTGCCAGCAGCTTACAGGGGAACAATGAGCAGTTCTTC.

The chain uses TRBV5-6 and TRBJ2-7, with 9 bases identical to TRBD1. The CDR3 consists of 13 residues. J was trimmed by 5 bases and V by 3 bases; bases with no gene match: 3. Germline CDR1 is SGHDT and CDR2 is YYEEEE. CDR3 coding DNA: TGTGCCAGCAGCTCAACAGGGGGCCACGAGCAGTACTTC. It encodes CASSSTGGHEQYF.

The rearrangement joins TRBV29-1 to TRBJ2-1; TRBD2 matches at 13 bases. The V gene's germline CDR1 is SQVTM and CDR2 ANQGSEA. Trimming cost V 5 bases and J 7 bases; bases outside gene matches: 5. The CDR3 is made up of 14 amino acids. CDR3 DNA sequence: TGCAGCGTTATGACTAGCGGGAGGTCTAATGAGCAGTTCTTC. Its protein is CSVMTSGRSNEQFF.

The rearrangement joins TRBV9 to TRBJ2-1, with 7 bases that match TRBD2. The CDR3 consists of 18 residues. V shed 0 bases, J shed 4 bases, and the junction held 13 bases outside the gene matches. Germline CDR1 SGDLS, CDR2 YYNGEE. DNA of the CDR3: TGTGCCAGCAGCGTAGCGGTTTTGGGAGGGGCATCGTACAATGAGCAGTTCTTC. It yields the protein CASSVAVLGGASYNEQFF.

The chain couples TRBV4-2 to TRBJ2-4, with TRBD2 identical over 9 bases. Germline trimming cut 0 bases from V and 8 bases from J; bases unmatched to any gene: 8. Germline CDR1 is LGHNA and CDR2 is YNFKEQ. The CDR3 runs 16 residues. The CDR3 DNA sequence: TGTGCCAGCAGCCAAGATAGGCGGGAGGGCCCCTACATTCAGTACTTC. Translation: CASSQDRREGPYIQYF.

The V and J genes are TRBV27 and TRBJ1-1; 7 bases align to TRBD1. V was pared by 4 bases and J by 4 bases, with 6 bases of the junction left unmatched. CDR1 is MNHEY, CDR2 SMNVEV, per germline (reference sequence). The CDR3 spans 14 residues. In DNA form, the CDR3 reads TGTGCCAGCAGTTCCCCGCAGGGGGTCACTGAAGCTTTCTTT. Translated, it gives CASSSPQGVTEAFF.

The chain has TRBV5-1 and TRBJ2-5, with TRBD2 matching 8 bases. V shed 5 bases and J 4 bases; nucleotides not matched to a gene: 16. Germline V gene data show CDR1 as SGHRS and CDR2 as YFSETQ. CDR3 length equals 17 residues. The CDR3 DNA sequence: TGCGCCAGCAGACGGTACGGGGGGGCCACGTCCGGAGAGACCCAGTACTTC. Its protein is CASRRYGGATSGETQYF.

The V gene is TRBV6-1, the J gene TRBJ1-1, with 7 bases identical to TRBD1. The CDR3 extends over 14 amino acids. Trimming took 5 bases from V and 3 from J; bases not matched to a gene: 6. Germline V lookup: CDR1 MNHNS, CDR2 SASEGT. Here the CDR3 DNA reads TGTGCCAGCAGTAGCAGGGGGAGTTACACTGAAGCTTTCTTT. This sequence encodes CASSSRGSYTEAFF.

The rearrangement links TRBV7-6 to TRBJ2-5; D not certain. This CDR3 has 13 amino acids. V was cut by 4 bases and J by 4 bases, with 10 bases left in between. The V gene's germline CDR1 is SGHVS and CDR2 FNYEAQ. DNA of the CDR3: TGTGCCAGCAGCTCCCTAGGCCCAGAGACCCAGTACTTC. Translated, it gives CASSSLGPETQYF. The whole variable domain, remainder taken from reference TRBV7-6 and TRBJ2-5, is GAGVSQSPRYKVTKRGQDVALRCDPISGHVSLYWYRQALGQGPEFLTYFNYEAQQDKSGLPNDRFSAERPEGSISTLTIQRTEQRDSAMYRCASSSLGPETQYFGPGTRLLVL.

The J gene is TRBJ2-7, the V gene TRBV15, with D possibly being TRBD1 (6 bases). Trimming took off 0 bases at V and 4 bases at J, with 13 bases between the two ends. Germline V gene sequence: CDR1 LNHNV, CDR2 YYDKDF (reference sequence). This CDR3 has 15 amino acids. The CDR3 DNA follows: TGTGCCACCAGCAGAGATCCGCAGGGGCTATACGAGCAGTACTTC. Amino acids: CATSRDPQGLYEQYF. Complete variable domain (other parts from reference TRBV15 and TRBJ2-7): DAMVIQNPRYQVTQFGKPVTLSCSQTLNHNVMYWYQQKSSQAPKLLFHYYDKDFNNEADTPDNFQSRRPNTSFCFLDIRSPGLGDTAMYLCATSRDPQGLYEQYFGPGTRLTVT.